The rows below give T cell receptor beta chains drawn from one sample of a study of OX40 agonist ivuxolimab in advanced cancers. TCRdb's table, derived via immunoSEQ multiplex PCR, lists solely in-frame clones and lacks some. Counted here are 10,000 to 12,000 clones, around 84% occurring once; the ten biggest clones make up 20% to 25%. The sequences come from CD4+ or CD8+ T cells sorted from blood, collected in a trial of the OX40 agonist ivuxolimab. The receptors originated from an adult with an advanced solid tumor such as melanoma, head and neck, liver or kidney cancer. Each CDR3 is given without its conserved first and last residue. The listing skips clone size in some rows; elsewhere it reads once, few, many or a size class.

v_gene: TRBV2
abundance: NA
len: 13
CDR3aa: ASSEGENSNQPQH

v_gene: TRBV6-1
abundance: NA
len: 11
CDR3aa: ASSETDYTEAF

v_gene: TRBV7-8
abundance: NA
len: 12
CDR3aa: ASSLTGTYTEAF

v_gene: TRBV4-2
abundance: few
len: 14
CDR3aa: ASSQDSGRLGKTQY

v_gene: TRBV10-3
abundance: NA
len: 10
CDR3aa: ALQTETYEQY

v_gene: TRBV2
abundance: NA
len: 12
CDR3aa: ASIIRDRQETQY

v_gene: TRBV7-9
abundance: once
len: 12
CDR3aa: ASSPSSGLETQY

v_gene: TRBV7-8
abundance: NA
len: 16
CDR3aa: ASSLAPPSARLYNEQF

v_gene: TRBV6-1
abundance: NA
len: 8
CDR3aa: ASSFQSYT

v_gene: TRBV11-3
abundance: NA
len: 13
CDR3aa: ASSSGTGWYNEQF

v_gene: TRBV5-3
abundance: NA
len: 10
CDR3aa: ASSLVTNEQY

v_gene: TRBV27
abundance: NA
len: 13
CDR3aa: ASSLSSAGSYEQY

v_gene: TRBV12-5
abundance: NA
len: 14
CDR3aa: ASAPASGTRKETQY

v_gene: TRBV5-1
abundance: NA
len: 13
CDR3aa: ASSPGQKSSYEQY

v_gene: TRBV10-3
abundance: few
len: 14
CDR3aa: APESSGRTGANVLT

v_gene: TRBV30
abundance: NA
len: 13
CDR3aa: AWMPPSSSGNTIY

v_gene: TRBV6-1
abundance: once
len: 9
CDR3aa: ASSELKFYT

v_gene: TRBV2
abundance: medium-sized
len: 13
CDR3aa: ASRPRVDSSYEQY

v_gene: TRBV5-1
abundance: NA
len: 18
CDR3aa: ASSLLKGHSTRVRTDTQY

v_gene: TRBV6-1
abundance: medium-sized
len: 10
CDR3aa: ASSYPVFEQY

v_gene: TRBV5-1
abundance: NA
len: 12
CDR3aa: ASSLAGVAYEQY

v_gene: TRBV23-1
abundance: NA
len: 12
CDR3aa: ASSQGDGGNTIY

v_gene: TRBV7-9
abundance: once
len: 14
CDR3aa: ASSPPLDGGTDTQY

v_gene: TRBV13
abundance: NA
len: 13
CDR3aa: ASSTRQGRREKLF

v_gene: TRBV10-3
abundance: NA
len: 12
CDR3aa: AISEGLLNTEAF

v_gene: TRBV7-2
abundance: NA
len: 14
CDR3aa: ASSLVWGGRADTQY

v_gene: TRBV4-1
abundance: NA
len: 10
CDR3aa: ASSQEGRELF

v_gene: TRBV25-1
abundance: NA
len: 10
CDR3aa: ATGLASNEQF

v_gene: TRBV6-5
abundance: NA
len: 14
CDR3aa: ASSYGREGPTGELF

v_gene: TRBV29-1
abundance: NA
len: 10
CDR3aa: SVDTFTGELF

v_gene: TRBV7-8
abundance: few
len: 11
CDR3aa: ASSLGPGYEQY